A single sample is the source of the 3 T cell receptor beta chains below, sequenced in a study of memory CD4+ T cells and cytomegalovirus serostatus. Data came from immunoSEQ multiplex PCR; TCRdb stores just in-frame clones and leaves some out. Altogether around 62,000 clones are present, about 70% being singletons, with the ten largest covering around 4.3%. Single viable CD3+CD4+CD8-CD45RO+ cells were sorted as the memory CD4+ T cells. Sequencing was done on a sample of memory CD4+ T cells from blood. The source of these receptors is an adult in good health and CMV-seropositive.

The chain links TRBV4-3 to TRBJ1-2; 8 nucleotides align to TRBD1. Germline loops: CDR1 LGHNA, CDR2 YSLEER. Trimming at V came to 3 bases and at J to 8 bases, leaving 2 bases not matched to a gene. CDR3 length: 12 amino acids. The CDR3 nucleotides are TGCGCCAGCAGCCAGAGACAGGGGGGCTACACCTTC. It is translated as CASSQRQGGYTF.

J is TRBJ1-4 and V is TRBV6-6; TRBD1 agrees at 7 bases. The length of the CDR3 is 14 residues. Germline values: CDR1 MNHNY, CDR2 SVGAGI (reference sequence). V gave up 7 bases and J gave up 7 bases; unmatched junction bases: 9. CDR3 nucleotide sequence: TGTGCCAGCAAATTTGGGGACAGCCCTGAAAAACTGTTTTTT. Its protein is CASKFGDSPEKLFF.

Only one count was recorded for this clone. This chain connects TRBV15 to TRBJ2-1, with a tentative D call TRBD2 (6 bases). Germline V gene lookup returns CDR1 LNHNV and CDR2 YYDKDF (reference sequence). The CDR3 loop spans 16 amino acids. V was trimmed by 1 base and J by 1 base, leaving 11 bases between them. CDR3 in amino acids: CATSRGDGGSYNEQFF. CDR3 DNA sequence: TGTGCCACCAGCAGAGGGGACGGGGGATCCTACAATGAGCAGTTCTTC.